These 8 T cell receptor beta chains were all obtained from the same sample, sequenced in a study of cytomegalovirus exposure and HLA in healthy donors. Clones were read by immunoSEQ multiplex PCR, and TCRdb kept only the in-frame ones, dropping some. The repertoire consists of hundreds of thousands of clones, with about nine tenths occurring once and the leading ten covering roughly 0.82%. Sequencing was performed on PBMCs. These TCRs come from a woman under 30 in good health and CMV-seronegative.

The chain is built from TRBV7-2 and TRBJ2-3, with D possibly being TRBD2 (5 bases). V was trimmed by 4 bases and J by 0 bases, leaving 20 bases between them. CDR3 size: 18 residues. Per germline, CDR1 SGHTA and CDR2 FQGNSA. The CDR3 region is CASSSPEAPRPSTDTQYF. The DNA for the CDR3 is TGTGCCAGCAGCTCCCCGGAGGCGCCCCGACCCAGCACAGATACGCAGTATTTT.

This chain connects TRBV19 to TRBJ1-1; 9 nucleotides line up with TRBD1. V lost 6 bases to trimming and J lost 11 bases; unmatched junction nucleotides: 13. The length of the CDR3 is 14 residues. Germline lookup yields CDR1 LNHDA and CDR2 SQIVND (reference sequence). The CDR3 loop is CASRTPGQGDLAFF. In DNA form, the CDR3 reads TGTGCCAGTAGGACACCGGGACAGGGCGACTTGGCTTTCTTT.

The chain joins TRBV11-2 to TRBJ2-2; D is uncertain. Germline loops: CDR1 SGHAT, CDR2 FQNNGV. The length of the CDR3 is 18 residues. Trimming left V 1 base short and J 0 bases short, with 15 bases between. The CDR3 region is CASSLGPYARANTGELFF. CDR3 in DNA: TGTGCCAGCAGCTTAGGCCCCTATGCGCGAGCGAACACCGGGGAGCTGTTTTTT.

The genes are TRBV7-7 and TRBJ2-5; tentative D call: TRBD2 (5 bases). The CDR3 has 11 residues. Deletions cut 11 bases from V and 5 bases from J, with 12 bases between. Germline values: CDR1 SSHAT, CDR2 FNYEAQ (reference sequence). CDR3 nucleotide sequence: TGTGCCGTACTAGGCGTGGAGACCCAGTACTTC. Amino acid sequence: CAVLGVETQYF. Full variable domain (outside the CDR3, taken from reference TRBV7-7 and TRBJ2-5): GAGVSQSPRYKVTKRGQDVTLRCDPISSHATLYWYQQALGQGPEFLTYFNYEAQPDKSGLPSDRFSAERPEGSISTLTIQRTEQRDSAMYRCAVLGVETQYFGPGTRLLVL.

This chain links TRBV19 with TRBJ2-1; 13 positions agree with TRBD2. The CDR3 has 18 amino acids. Germline V gene sequence: CDR1 LNHDA, CDR2 SQIVND (reference sequence). With V trimmed by 1 base and J by 4 bases, 7 bases remained unmatched. In nucleotides, the CDR3 is TGTGCCAGTAGTATAGGACTAGCGGGGGGAACACTGTACAATGAGCAGTTCTTC. Protein sequence: CASSIGLAGGTLYNEQFF.

J is TRBJ2-7 and V is TRBV19, with 11 bases matching TRBD1. The CDR3 is 14 amino acids. J gave up 3 bases and V 5 bases, and 3 bases lay outside the gene matches. Germline V gene sequence: CDR1 LNHDA, CDR2 SQIVND (reference sequence). This CDR3 is CASSVGTGGYEQYF. As DNA, the CDR3 is TGTGCCAGTAGTGTGGGGACAGGGGGCTACGAGCAGTACTTC.

The chain recombines TRBV9 with TRBJ2-1; 11 bases align to TRBD2. Germline V gene lookup returns CDR1 SGDLS and CDR2 YYNGEE. The CDR3 consists of 15 residues. V was pared by 0 bases and J by 8 bases, with 4 bases of the junction left unmatched. The CDR3 protein is CASSVEGTSGHEQFF. As DNA, the CDR3 is TGTGCCAGCAGCGTAGAGGGGACTAGCGGCCATGAGCAGTTCTTC.

The chain joins TRBV6-6 to TRBJ2-7, with TRBD1 matching 8 bases. The CDR3 is 13 residues long. V shed 8 bases and J 1 base; nucleotides not matched to a gene: 4. Germline CDR1 is MNHNY and CDR2 is SVGAGI (reference sequence). CDR3 nucleotides: TGTGCCAGCGACAGGGGACAATCCTACGAGCAGTACTTC. Translation gives CASDRGQSYEQYF.